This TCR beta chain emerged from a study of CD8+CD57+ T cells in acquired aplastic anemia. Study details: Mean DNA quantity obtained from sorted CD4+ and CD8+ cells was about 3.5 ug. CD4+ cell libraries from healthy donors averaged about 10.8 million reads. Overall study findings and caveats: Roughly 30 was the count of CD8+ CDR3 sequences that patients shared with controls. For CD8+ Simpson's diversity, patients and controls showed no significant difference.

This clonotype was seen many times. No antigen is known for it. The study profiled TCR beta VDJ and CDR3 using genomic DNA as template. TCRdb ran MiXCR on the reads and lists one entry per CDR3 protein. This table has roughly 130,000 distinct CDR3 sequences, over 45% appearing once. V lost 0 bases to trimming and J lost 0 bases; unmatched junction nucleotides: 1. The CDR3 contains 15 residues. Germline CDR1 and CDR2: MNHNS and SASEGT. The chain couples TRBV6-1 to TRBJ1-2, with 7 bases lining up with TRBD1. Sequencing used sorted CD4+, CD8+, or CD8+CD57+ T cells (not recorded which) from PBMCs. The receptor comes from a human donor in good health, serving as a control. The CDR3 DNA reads TGTGCCAGCAGTGAAGCCGGGACAGCTAACTATGGCTACACCTTC. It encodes CASSEAGTANYGYTF.